Listed here is a single TCR beta chain. Its antigen is not known. At the DNA level, this CDR3 is encoded by other sequences in the same sample as well. The donors were part of the validation cohort of 95 to 150 subjects. That cohort was separate from the first cohort, which comprised fewer than 800 subjects. This CDR3 region has 12 residues. The V and J ends lost 5 bases and 4 bases respectively, with 9 bases between them. Germline values: CDR1 SEHNR, CDR2 FQNEAQ (reference sequence). This entry comes from a study of cytomegalovirus exposure and HLA in healthy donors. Looking at the study overall: The roughly 110 validation repertoires were reported in a later analysis to have been generated on the same platform as the approximately 700 first-cohort repertoires.

Broader study findings: The authors enumerated over 150 TCR beta chains as linked to cytomegalovirus. Using the classifier, cytomegalovirus status was reportedly diagnosed with high specificity and sensitivity.

Libraries were prepared by immunoSEQ multiplex PCR; TCRdb keeps only in-frame clonotypes and omits some of them. This table holds some 200,000 clones, roughly 84% found once. This TCR came from a woman aged 30 to 39 in good health and CMV-seropositive. The chain joins TRBV7-9 to TRBJ2-7; D is possibly TRBD1 (6 bases). Sequenced: PBMCs. CDR3 in DNA: TGTGCCAGCAGCCCTACAGGGTACGAGCAGTACTTC. Protein: CASSPTGYEQYF.